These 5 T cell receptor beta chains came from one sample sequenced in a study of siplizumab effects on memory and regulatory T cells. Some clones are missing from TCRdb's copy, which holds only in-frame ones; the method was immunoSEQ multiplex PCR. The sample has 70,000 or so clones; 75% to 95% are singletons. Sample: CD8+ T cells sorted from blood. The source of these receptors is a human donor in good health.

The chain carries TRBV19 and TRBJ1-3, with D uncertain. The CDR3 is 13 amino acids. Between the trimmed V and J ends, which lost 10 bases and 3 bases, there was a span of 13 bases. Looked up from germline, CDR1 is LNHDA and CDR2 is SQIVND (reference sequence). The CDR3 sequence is CATLGYNGNTIYF. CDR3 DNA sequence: TGTGCCACCCTGGGGTATAATGGAAACACCATATATTTT.

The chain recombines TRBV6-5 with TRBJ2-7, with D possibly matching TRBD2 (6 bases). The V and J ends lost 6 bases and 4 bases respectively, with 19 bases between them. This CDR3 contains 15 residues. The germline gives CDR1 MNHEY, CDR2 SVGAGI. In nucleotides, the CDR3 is TGTGCCAGCAGGAAACGGGACTCGTTTTGGTACGAGCAGTACTTC. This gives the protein CASRKRDSFWYEQYF.

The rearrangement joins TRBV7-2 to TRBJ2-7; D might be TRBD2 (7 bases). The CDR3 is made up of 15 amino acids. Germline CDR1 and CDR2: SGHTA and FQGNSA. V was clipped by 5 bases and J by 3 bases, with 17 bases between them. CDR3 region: CASSLVGGGRYEQYF. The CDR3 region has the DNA TGTGCCAGCAGCCTCGTAGGGGGGGGCCGCTACGAGCAGTACTTC. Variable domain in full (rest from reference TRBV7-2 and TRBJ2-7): GAGVSQSPSNKVTEKGKDVELRCDPISGHTALYWYRQSLGQGLEFLIYFQGNSAPDKSGLPSDRFSAERTGGSVSTLTIQRTQQEDSAVYLCASSLVGGGRYEQYFGPGTRLTVT.

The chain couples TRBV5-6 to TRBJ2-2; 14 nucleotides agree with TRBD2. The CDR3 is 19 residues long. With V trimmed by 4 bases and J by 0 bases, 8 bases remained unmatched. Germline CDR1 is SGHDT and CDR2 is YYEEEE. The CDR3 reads CASSRGLAGGSANTGELFF. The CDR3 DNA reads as TGTGCCAGCAGCCGTGGACTAGCGGGAGGAAGCGCGAACACCGGGGAGCTGTTTTTT.

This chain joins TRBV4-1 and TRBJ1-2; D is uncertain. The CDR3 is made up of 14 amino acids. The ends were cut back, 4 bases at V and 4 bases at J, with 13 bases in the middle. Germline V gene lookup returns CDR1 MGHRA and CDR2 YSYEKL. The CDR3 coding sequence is TGCGCCAGCAGCCCTCACCGAAAGACCTATGGCTACACCTTC. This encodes CASSPHRKTYGYTF.